This T cell receptor beta chain stems from a study of technical replicates of blood from a handful of donors. The V end lost 2 bases, the J end lost 7 bases, and 15 bases lay between the germline ends. The CDR3 is made up of 15 amino acids. From germline, CDR1 is SGHDT and CDR2 YYEEEE. Only in-frame clones appear in the TCRdb table, and some are missing; sequencing was by immunoSEQ multiplex PCR. The sample lists 56,000 or so clones; nearly 95% were seen once. This chain links TRBV5-6 with TRBJ1-4; D remains unclear. Sequencing input: PBMCs. The receptor comes from a human donor in good health. Some clones in this sample may be carry-over from other donors' samples. CDR3 loop: CASSLPRKRGEKLFF. CDR3 in DNA: TGTGCCAGCAGCTTACCTCGAAAGCGGGGTGAAAAACTGTTTTTT.